This TCR beta chain was identified in a study of siplizumab effects on memory and regulatory T cells. As for this clone: Its target is not known.

Study-level points and caveats: Alloreactive sequences from unstimulated CD4+ memory cells fell significantly with siplizumab. Proliferating clones, CD4+ or CD8+, lacked an assignable naive or memory phenotype in roughly 80-96% of cases.

There are 16 residues in the CDR3. CDR1 is MGHRA and CDR2 is YSYEKL in the germline V gene. V lost 1 base, J lost 2 bases, and 12 bases lay in between. Profiled with immunoSEQ multiplex PCR; TCRdb holds only in-frame clones, not every one. The repertoire holds tens of thousands of clones, with roughly 92% as singletons. Input material: CD8+ T cells sorted from blood. The V and J genes are TRBV4-1 and TRBJ1-5; D not certain. This clonotype originated in a human donor in good health. Written as DNA, the CDR3 is TGCGCCAGCAGCCAAGTGTTTCACGGCCGCAATCAGCCCCAGCATTTT. Its protein is CASSQVFHGRNQPQHF.